The T cell receptor (beta chain) under discussion was sequenced for a study of cytomegalovirus exposure and HLA in healthy donors. Study-wide results and caveats: The authors enumerated over 150 TCR beta chains as linked to cytomegalovirus. High sensitivity and specificity were reportedly achieved when the classifier diagnosed cytomegalovirus status.

Profiled with immunoSEQ multiplex PCR; TCRdb holds only in-frame clones, not every one. Among 300,000 to 400,000 clones listed, approximately 86% were seen once. This clone turned up a few times. Its target is not known. The CDR3 spans 13 residues. The germline CDR1 and CDR2 sequences are SGHAT and FQNNGV. Between the trimmed V and J ends, which lost 1 base and 3 bases, there was a span of 7 bases. Sequencing was performed on PBMCs. The genes are TRBV11-2 and TRBJ2-7, with D possibly TRBD2 on 5 matching bases. The receptor was isolated from a man under 40 in good health and CMV-seronegative. The CDR3, as DNA: TGTGCCAGCAGCTTAGGCCGGGGCTACGAGCAGTACTTC. Translation gives CASSLGRGYEQYF.